This T cell receptor beta chain was observed in a study of cytotoxic CD8 clonotypes in ibrutinib-treated CLL. In the study overall: Sequenced samples delivered averages of 200,000 to 300,000 productive templates and 80,000 to 100,000 productive rearrangements. Study-wide findings and caveats: Treatment left the uncommon public clonotypes either contracted or stable in frequency.

Remarks on this clone: The target antigen is unknown.

This table comes from immunoSEQ multiplex PCR, and its TCRdb copy is limited to in-frame clones, with some not included. In the table there are 110,000 or so clones, about 50% of which are singletons. V shed 5 bases, J shed 7 bases, and the junction held 12 bases outside the gene matches. CDR3 length: 15 residues. The V gene's germline CDR1 is SGHTA and CDR2 FQGTGA. The chain has TRBV7-3 and TRBJ1-1; 8 nucleotides align to TRBD1. This receptor was taken from a human donor with chronic lymphocytic leukemia. Here the sequenced sample was PBMCs, taken after 24 months of ibrutinib treatment. CDR3 nucleotide sequence: TGTGCCAGCAGCCTACAGCCAGGGGGCGGAGTTGAAGCTTTCTTT. Protein sequence: CASSLQPGGGVEAFF.